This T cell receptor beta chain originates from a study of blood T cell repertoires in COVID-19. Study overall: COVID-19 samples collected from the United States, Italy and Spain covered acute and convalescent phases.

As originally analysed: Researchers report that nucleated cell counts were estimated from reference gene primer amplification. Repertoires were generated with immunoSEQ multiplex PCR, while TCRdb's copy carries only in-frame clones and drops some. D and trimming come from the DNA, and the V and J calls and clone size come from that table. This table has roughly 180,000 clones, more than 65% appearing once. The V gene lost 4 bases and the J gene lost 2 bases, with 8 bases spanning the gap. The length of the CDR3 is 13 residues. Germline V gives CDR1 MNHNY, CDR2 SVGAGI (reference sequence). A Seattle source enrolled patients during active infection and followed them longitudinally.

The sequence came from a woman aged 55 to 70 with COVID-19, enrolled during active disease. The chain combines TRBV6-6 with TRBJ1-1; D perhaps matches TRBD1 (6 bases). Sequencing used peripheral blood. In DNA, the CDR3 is TGTGCCAGCAGTTGGACAGCCAACACTGAAGCTTTCTTT. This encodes CASSWTANTEAFF.